This TCR beta chain was sequenced during a study of T cells in Graves' hyperthyroidism and ophthalmopathy. This clonotype was recorded many times. The CDR3 totals 14 residues. The germline CDR1 and CDR2 sequences are KGHDR and SFDVKD. Trimming removed 4 bases at V and 4 bases at J, with 13 bases between. From RNA transcripts, TCR beta CDR3 regions were amplified. The study used the HTBI primer set for a first-round RT-PCR of the TCR CDR3. MiXCR, run by TCRdb on the multiplex PCR reads, gives a single entry per CDR3 protein. The data show 460,000 or so distinct CDR3 sequences, 13% to 15% seen once. Specimen: blood. V usage is TRBV24-1 and J usage is TRBJ2-7; possible D gene TRBD2, 5 bases. The receptor was isolated from a woman between 18 and 30 years old with Graves' hyperthyroidism. CDR3 loop: CATSDPVDSYEQYF. The CDR3 DNA follows: TGTGCCACCAGTGACCCGGTGGACTCGTACGAGCAGTACTTC.